This T cell receptor (beta chain) was obtained from a study of cytomegalovirus exposure and HLA in healthy donors. General study points: By HLA locus, TCR association rates varied in a later analysis, with DRB1 showing the most and HLA-C the fewest. In vitro testing confirmed a few CMV-associated chains as specific for CMV antigens.

This CDR3 is 15 amino acids long. Trimming at V came to 1 base and at J to 1 base, leaving 4 bases not matched to a gene. Germline V gene lookup returns CDR1 SGHRS and CDR2 YFSETQ. In regard to this clone: What it binds is not known.

PCR used 60 Vbeta primers and 13 Jbeta primers. Per the authors' pipeline: Approximately 12 million of 80 million or so unique TCR beta chains were shared, per a later count. Clones were sequenced by immunoSEQ multiplex PCR, and TCRdb holds only the in-frame ones, with some missing. V and J calls and clone size follow that table, whereas D and trimming were derived from the DNA. The sample has around 160,000 clones, approximately 71% seen once. This clonotype was obtained from a man in his fifties in good health and CMV-seronegative. The chain combines TRBV5-1 with TRBJ2-7; 8 nucleotides agree with TRBD1. The sequencing sample was made of PBMCs. The CDR3 bases are TGCGCCAGCAGCTTGCAGGACAGGGTTTCCTACGAGCAGTACTTC. Translated: CASSLQDRVSYEQYF.